This record concerns one TCR beta chain sequence. Sequenced by immunoSEQ multiplex PCR; TCRdb stores in-frame clones only, minus some. The data show under 150,000 clones, with roughly 83% seen just once and 4.5% to 5.5% held by the top ten. These data come from a study of blood T cell repertoires in COVID-19. Across the study: There were acute and convalescent COVID-19 samples, and they came from the United States, Italy and Spain.

This clonotype originated in a man in his forties or fifties with acute COVID-19. The sample was PBMCs or T cells enriched from blood (not recorded which).

CDR3 in DNA: TGCAGCGTTGGCGTGGTAGCTTACGAGCAGTACTTC. This codes for CSVGVVAYEQYF. The chain is built from TRBV29-1 and TRBJ2-7; D gene unclear. From germline, CDR1 is SQVTM and CDR2 ANQGSEA. The CDR3 has 12 residues. V shed 4 bases and J shed 4 bases, with 11 bases lying between them.